This T cell receptor beta chain is from a study of shared clonotypes between healthy human individuals. As for the study in general: Donors had three CD4 naive, three CD4 memory, two CD8 naive and one CD8 memory plate apiece. Study outcomes and limitations: Among donors, the sharing of clonotypes was expected to be influenced by sequencing depth.

Concerning this clone: The antigen is not known.

The naive CD8 subset, CD45RO-negative cells positively selected for CCR7, excluded terminally differentiated effector memory CD45RA+ cells. Nashville, Tennessee was home to all donors, each a Caucasian adult. The table came from immunoSEQ multiplex PCR; TCRdb's copy has only in-frame clones and leaves some out. This repertoire shows approximately 2,200,000 clones, roughly 91% found once; its top ten account for roughly 1.8%. Germline V lookup: CDR1 SGHDN, CDR2 FVKESK. With 4 bases clipped from V and 3 bases from J, the junction kept 8 bases outside the gene matches. CDR3 length equals 16 residues. The sequence derives from a man aged 18 to 35 in good health. Some clones in this sample may be carry-over from other donors' samples. The chain links TRBV14 to TRBJ1-4; 7 nucleotides align to TRBD1. The sequenced sample consisted of naive CD8+ T cells from PBMCs. CDR3 protein: CASSLRLGTANEKLFF. DNA for the CDR3: TGTGCCAGCAGCCTCAGATTGGGGACAGCTAATGAAAAACTGTTTTTT. The full variable domain, completed using reference TRBV14 and TRBJ1-4, is EAGVTQFPSHSVIEKGQTVTLRCDPISGHDNLYWYRRVMGKEIKFLLHFVKESKQDESGMPNNRFLAERTGGTYSTLKVQPAELEDSGVYFCASSLRLGTANEKLFFGSGTQLSVL.